Below, one TCR beta chain is given with its context. These data come from a study of CD8+ T cells in alopecia areata. V dropped 5 bases and J dropped 6; count of bases not matched to a gene: 15. This CDR3 comprises 17 residues. CDR1 is SGHAT, CDR2 FQNNGV, per germline. Isolated RNA was reverse transcribed into cDNA used as the sequencing template. Only in-frame clones appear in the TCRdb table, and some are missing; sequencing was by immunoSEQ multiplex PCR. The sample shows around 150,000 clones, 62% of them seen only once. The sequencing input was CD8+ T cells sorted from blood. The receptor comes from a human donor in good health. This chain joins TRBV11-2 and TRBJ2-1; 8 bases line up with TRBD2. CDR3 nucleotides: TGTGCCAGCAGCCGTGCGGGGGGAATGCGTCGGATCAATGAGCAGTTCTTC. It translates to CASSRAGGMRRINEQFF.